The sequence of this T cell receptor (beta chain) was determined in a study of blood T cell repertoires in COVID-19. Study information: The study drew acute and convalescent COVID-19 samples from the United States, Italy and Spain. T cells, B-cell-depleted T cells, or PBMCs provided the cDNA or gDNA that served as material.

In the original workflow: Reference gene primer amplification gave estimated nucleated cell counts. Only in-frame clones appear in the TCRdb table, and some are missing; sequencing was by immunoSEQ multiplex PCR. The DNA was the basis for D and trimming; V, J and clone size are from that table. The sample lists roughly 260,000 clones, 75% to 90% occurring once. Deletions cut 3 bases from V and 3 bases from J, with 16 bases between. CDR3 length: 16 residues. Germline values: CDR1 SGDLS, CDR2 YYNGEE. The sequenced material came from peripheral blood. The chain links TRBV9 to TRBJ2-1, with D possibly being TRBD2 (7 bases). The receptor was derived from a woman aged 40 to 55 with acute or convalescent COVID-19. The CDR3 here is CASSAKRGARYNEQFF. The CDR3 nucleotides read TGTGCCAGCAGCGCAAAACGGGGGGCCCGCTACAATGAGCAGTTCTTC.